This T cell receptor (beta chain) was sequenced for a study of cytomegalovirus exposure and HLA in healthy donors. Findings of the study overall: HLA alleles were associated with 15,000 to 20,000 TCR beta sequences in a later analysis at 0.05 false discovery rate. Information on immune exposure was restricted to one variable (CMV serostatus). Later analysis showed most CMV-associated TCR beta chains appearing HLA-restricted. Later, TCR association rates were found to vary by HLA locus, highest for DRB1 and lowest for HLA-C.

The PCR was carried out with 60 Vbeta primers and 13 Jbeta primers. TCRdb's copy holds only in-frame clones and misses some; the assay was immunoSEQ multiplex PCR. This sample carries approximately 190,000 clones, 78% of them seen once, and the ten largest clones take around 6.1%. The trim removed 3 bases at V and 0 bases at J, leaving 7 bases unmatched. The CDR3 loop spans 16 amino acids. Germline lookup yields CDR1 LNHNV and CDR2 YYDKDF (reference sequence). For this clone: Its antigen is currently unknown.

Sequenced input: PBMCs. This TCR came from a woman aged 25 to 39 in good health and CMV-seropositive. The genes are TRBV15 and TRBJ2-7; 8 positions match TRBD1. The CDR3 DNA reads as TGTGCCACCAGCAGTGCCGGACAGGGAGGCTCCTACGAGCAGTACTTC. Its translation: CATSSAGQGGSYEQYF.